Presented here are 20 T cell receptor beta chains from one specimen sequenced in a study of blood T cell repertoires in COVID-19. Only in-frame clones appear in the TCRdb table, and some are missing; sequencing was by immunoSEQ multiplex PCR. The table lists more than 80,000 clones, approximately 88% of them singletons, with around 20% in the top ten. Sequenced material: peripheral blood. These receptors came from a woman between 55 and 75 years old with COVID-19, enrolled during active disease.

The rearrangement uses TRBV19 and TRBJ2-2; a possible D gene is TRBD2 (7 bases). The V gene's germline CDR1 is LNHDA and CDR2 SQIVND (reference sequence). The V end was cut by 10 bases, the J end by 0 bases, with 15 bases between. The CDR3 loop spans 15 amino acids. The CDR3 loop reads CATRRGAPNTGELFF. The CDR3 region has the DNA TGTGCCACTCGACGGGGGGCCCCGAACACCGGGGAGCTGTTTTTT. The variable domain in full, with the rest retrieved from reference TRBV19 and TRBJ2-2, is DGGITQSPKYLFRKEGQNVTLSCEQNLNHDAMYWYRQDPGQGLRLIYYSQIVNDFQKGDIAEGYSVSREKKESFPLTVTSAQKNPTAFYLCATRRGAPNTGELFFGEGSRLTVL.

V is TRBV29-1 and J is TRBJ1-1; possible D gene TRBD1, 5 bases. Per the germline V gene, CDR1 is SQVTM and CDR2 is ANQGSEA. The V gene lost 6 bases and the J gene lost 3 bases, with 11 bases spanning the gap. CDR3 length equals 12 residues. CDR3 in DNA: TGCAGCGTCAAACAGGTACACACTGAAGCTTTCTTT. This sequence encodes CSVKQVHTEAFF.

This chain uses TRBV6-5 with TRBJ2-7; D uncertain. V shed 5 bases and J shed 3 bases, with 11 bases lying between them. This CDR3 spans 13 amino acids. The germline V gene has CDR1 MNHEY and CDR2 SVGAGI. This CDR3 is CASSIQRGYEQYF. The CDR3 nucleotides are TGTGCCAGCAGTATCCAGAGAGGCTACGAGCAGTACTTC.

This clone was seen just once. The V call is TRBV6-1, the J call TRBJ1-2; D call uncertain. V dropped 2 bases and J dropped 6 bases, with 13 bases sitting between them. This CDR3 comprises 14 residues. Per the germline V gene, CDR1 is MNHNS and CDR2 is SASEGT. For the CDR3, the DNA is TGTGCCAGCAGTGAAAAGGGAGGGTCCAATGGCTACACCTTC. Encoded protein: CASSEKGGSNGYTF.

The CDR3 DNA follows: TGTGCCAGCTCACGCAACCGGGACAGCTACGAGCAGTACTTC. Residues: CASSRNRDSYEQYF. The V call is TRBV18, the J call TRBJ2-7, with 7 bases aligning to TRBD1. This CDR3 contains 14 residues. Unmatched junction bases numbered 6, after V lost 4 bases and J lost 3 bases. The germline CDR1 and CDR2 sequences are KGHSH and LQKENI.

This rearrangement joins TRBV7-2 to TRBJ1-5; D might be TRBD1 (5 bases). This CDR3 is 17 amino acids long. The germline V gene encodes CDR1 SGHTA and CDR2 FQGNSA. V lost 2 bases and J lost 4, with 18 bases in between. CDR3 coding DNA: TGTGCCAGCAGCTTAAATTGGGCCGCGGGGGGAAATCAGCCCCAGCATTTT. It translates to CASSLNWAAGGNQPQHF.

This chain links TRBV4-2 with TRBJ2-1, with 7 bases identical to TRBD1. Germline V gene lookup returns CDR1 LGHNA and CDR2 YNFKEQ. The CDR3 is 16 residues long. Trimming took 4 bases from V and 0 from J; bases not matched to a gene: 6. This CDR3 reads CASSLSDRVSYNEQFF. CDR3 nucleotide sequence: TGTGCCAGCAGCCTCTCAGACAGGGTCTCCTACAATGAGCAGTTCTTC.

The gene calls are TRBV9 and TRBJ1-6; D is possibly TRBD1 (5 bases). CDR1 and CDR2 from the germline V gene are SGDLS and YYNGEE. The V gene lost 2 bases and the J gene lost 8 bases, with 8 bases spanning the gap. The CDR3 runs 13 residues. The DNA for the CDR3 is TGTGCCAGCAGCGTCCAGACAGATTCACCCCTCCACTTT. Protein: CASSVQTDSPLHF.

This clone was recorded only once. The chain recombines TRBV18 with TRBJ2-1; 15 nucleotides match TRBD2. After removal of 1 base from V and 3 bases from J, the junction contained 4 bases not matched to a gene. The germline V gene encodes CDR1 KGHSH and CDR2 LQKENI. There are 18 residues in the CDR3. The CDR3 nucleotides are TGTGCCAGCTCACCACGGACTAGCGGGGGGGCTGGCTACAATGAGCAGTTCTTC. Protein: CASSPRTSGGAGYNEQFF.

The chain recombines TRBV19 with TRBJ2-5, with D tentatively TRBD2 (5 bases). The CDR3 extends over 15 amino acids. Trimming took off 0 bases at V and 5 bases at J, with 13 bases between the two ends. Germline V lookup: CDR1 LNHDA, CDR2 SQIVND (reference sequence). CDR3 loop: CASSIDRRSWETQYF. CDR3 sequence (DNA): TGTGCCAGTAGTATAGATAGGAGGAGTTGGGAGACCCAGTACTTC.

The chain joins TRBV5-1 to TRBJ2-5; a possible D gene is TRBD1 (6 bases). CDR3 size: 15 residues. The ends were cut back, 2 bases at V and 2 bases at J, with 13 bases in the middle. The germline CDR1 and CDR2 sequences are SGHRS and YFSETQ. The CDR3 DNA is TGCGCCAGCAGCTTTGTGGGACAAGGGCAAGAGACCCAGTACTTC. Its translation is CASSFVGQGQETQYF.

The CDR3 nucleotides are TGTGCCAGCAGCCAAGGGGGACTCCTGCCCTTCACTGAAGCTTTCTTT. It is translated as CASSQGGLLPFTEAFF. The chain recombines TRBV14 with TRBJ1-1, with D perhaps matching TRBD1 (5 bases). Germline CDR1 is SGHDN and CDR2 is FVKESK. V gave up 1 base and J gave up 4 bases, with 16 bases separating them. The CDR3 sequence is 16 residues long.

This chain joins TRBV7-2 and TRBJ2-4; tentative D call: TRBD1 (6 bases). This CDR3 has 13 residues. V lost 5 bases, J lost 11 bases, and 16 bases lay in between. Germline CDR1 reads SGHTA; CDR2 reads FQGNSA. CDR3 sequence reads: CASSGHQGFVQYF. For the CDR3, the DNA is TGTGCCAGCAGCGGACACCAGGGGTTCGTTCAGTACTTC.

This clone was seen a few times. The chain is built from TRBV15 and TRBJ2-6; the match to TRBD2 covers 10 bases. The CDR3 extends over 19 amino acids. Trimming removed 1 base from V and 0 bases from J; junction bases left unmatched: 6. The V gene's germline CDR1 is LNHNV and CDR2 YYDKDF (reference sequence). The CDR3 DNA reads TGTGCCACCAGCAGAGGGGGGGCTAGCGGGAGCTCTGGGGCCAACGTCCTGACTTTC. It specifies CATSRGGASGSSGANVLTF. Full variable domain (missing parts from reference TRBV15 and TRBJ2-6): DAMVIQNPRYQVTQFGKPVTLSCSQTLNHNVMYWYQQKSSQAPKLLFHYYDKDFNNEADTPDNFQSRRPNTSFCFLDIRSPGLGDTAMYLCATSRGGASGSSGANVLTFGAGSRLTVL.

V usage is TRBV6-6 and J usage is TRBJ1-2, with 7 bases that match TRBD1. The trim removed 5 bases at V and 1 base at J, leaving 10 bases unmatched. The germline V gene encodes CDR1 MNHNY and CDR2 SVGAGI (reference sequence). The CDR3 is 16 residues long. The CDR3 here is CASSRQGVNDNYGYTF. The CDR3 nucleotides read TGTGCCAGCAGTCGCCAGGGGGTAAACGATAACTATGGCTACACCTTC.

The V and J genes are TRBV7-2 and TRBJ2-1; 12 bases are a match to TRBD2. Germline lookup yields CDR1 SGHTA and CDR2 FQGNSA. V trimming: 5 bases; J trimming: 1 base; junction bases outside the gene matches: 3. This CDR3 spans 16 amino acids. The DNA for the CDR3 is TGTGCCAGCAGCAGACTAGCGGGGGAATCCTACAATGAGCAGTTCTTC. Protein: CASSRLAGESYNEQFF.

The chain's CDR3 is CASRQGEFGEQYF. The CDR3 DNA follows: TGTGCCAGCAGACAGGGGGAATTCGGCGAGCAGTACTTC. The rearrangement joins TRBV12-3 or TRBV12-4 to TRBJ2-7, with 8 bases aligning to TRBD1. Trimming at V came to 6 bases and at J to 6 bases, leaving 7 bases not matched to a gene. This CDR3 is built from 13 residues.

Comments on this clone: At the DNA level, this CDR3 is encoded by other sequences in the same sample as well. The chain employs TRBV29-1 and TRBJ2-5, with 11 bases that match TRBD1. The CDR3 extends over 12 amino acids. Germline-derived CDR1 and CDR2 are SQVTM and ANQGSEA. The ends lost 6 bases at V and 5 bases at J; junction bases unmatched: 2. The CDR3 spells CSVDRGQETQYF. CDR3 in DNA: TGCAGCGTGGACAGGGGGCAGGAGACCCAGTACTTC.

The chain uses TRBV9 and TRBJ1-2; possible D gene TRBD1, 6 bases. The CDR3 is made up of 15 amino acids. Trimming left V 4 bases short and J 8 bases short, with 21 bases between. Germline V CDR1 and CDR2: SGDLS, YYNGEE. CDR3 sequence (DNA): TGTGCCAGCAGCCCCCCGGGGGGGGCGAAATGGGGCTACACCTTC. Amino acid sequence: CASSPPGGAKWGYTF.

The rearrangement links TRBV7-2 to TRBJ2-6, with D tentatively TRBD1 (6 bases). Germline CDR1 SGHTA, CDR2 FQGNSA. The germline V and J ends were trimmed by 5 bases and 1 base, with 9 bases remaining between them. The CDR3 loop spans 15 amino acids. CDR3 nucleotide sequence: TGTGCCAGCAGCCCACAGGGTTCTGGGGCCAACGTCCTGACTTTC. Translated: CASSPQGSGANVLTF.